The T cell receptor beta chain described here comes from a study of post-analysis software for immune sequencing data. About the study: Included among the disease courses, which were recorded for the cohort, were relapsing-remitting, secondary progressive and progressive-relapsing multiple sclerosis.

The TCR beta cDNA libraries contained unique molecular identifiers. The authors obtained some 500,000 cDNA molecules from roughly 1.1 to 9.2 million T cells. TCRdb used MiXCR to reprocess the PCR reads, holding one entry per CDR3 protein. The sample includes roughly 570,000 distinct CDR3 sequences, roughly 34% of them seen just once. Study-wide findings and caveats: Compared against controls, patients with multiple sclerosis displayed significantly lower normalized Chao1 diversity. The study found TRBV5-6, TRBV5-1 and TRBV20-1 among five TRBV segments more frequent in patients than controls. F measure clustering grouped samples strongly by preparation batch.

Turning to this clonotype: Antigen: not known.

Germline V gene data show CDR1 as SGDLS and CDR2 as YYNGEE. CDR3 length: 16 amino acids. J lost 1 base, V lost 4 bases, and 9 bases had no gene match. The sequence was obtained from a girl aged 2-17 years with multiple sclerosis. The V and J genes are TRBV9 and TRBJ2-5, with 8 nucleotides matching TRBD2. Source material: blood. CDR3 nucleotides: TGTGCCAGCAGCCACCGGGGAGCGGGGGTCCAAGAGACCCAGTACTTC. Protein product: CASSHRGAGVQETQYF.